This T cell receptor beta chain appears in the sequencing data of a study of OX40 agonist ivuxolimab in advanced cancers. About the research overall: Intravenous ivuxolimab was administered to patients every 2 weeks at 0.01 to 10 mg/kg.

This clone showed up just once. Patients with autoimmune history or systemic immunosuppression were excluded. Only in-frame clones appear in the TCRdb table, and some are missing; sequencing was by immunoSEQ multiplex PCR. Of around 90,000 clones listed, around nine tenths are singletons. The CDR3 has 16 amino acids. CDR1 is MGHDK and CDR2 is SYGVNS in the germline V gene. Trimming removed 6 bases from V and 3 bases from J; junction bases left unmatched: 7. This TCR derives from an adult with an advanced solid tumor such as melanoma, head and neck, liver or kidney cancer. The sample in question was CD4+ or CD8+ T cells sorted from blood, obtained in a trial of the OX40 agonist ivuxolimab. J is TRBJ2-1 and V is TRBV25-1; 11 bases are shared with TRBD2. CDR3 sequence reads: CASSGIAGGLYNEQFF. CDR3 DNA: TGTGCCAGCAGCGGAATAGCGGGAGGGCTCTACAATGAGCAGTTCTTC.